The 14 T cell receptor beta chains below come from one sample, sequenced in a study of blood T cells in healthy people across ages. Through a sample-barcoded 5' primer and a J-beta primer mix, a second PCR was run for about 6 to 11 cycles. TCRdb analysed the 5' RACE reads with MiXCR anew, one entry per CDR3 protein. The sample lists 800,000 to 950,000 distinct CDR3 sequences; about 29% were seen once. The data also belong to a second study, concerning T cells of mothers and their children.

The source material was blood. The receptors were sampled from a woman in her thirties or forties in good health.

The chain combines TRBV12-3 or TRBV12-4 with TRBJ1-4, with TRBD1 matching 9 bases. The CDR3 spans 15 residues. Trimming at V came to 3 bases and at J to 8 bases, leaving 7 bases not matched to a gene. CDR3 residues: CASSFYRGLEEKLFF. The CDR3 coding sequence is TGTGCCAGCAGTTTTTACAGGGGGCTAGAAGAAAAACTGTTTTTT.

Note on this clonotype: Being one base from a much bigger clone, this may be a read error. V usage is TRBV29-1 and J usage is TRBJ1-2, with D uncertain. Trimming stripped 4 bases from V and 3 bases from J, with 15 bases between. The CDR3 is 14 amino acids. CDR1 and CDR2 (germline): SQVTM, ANQGSEA. CDR3 amino acids: CSVAIGSGDYGYTF. As DNA, the CDR3 is TGCAGCGTTGCCATCGGATCTGGAGACTATGGCTACACCTTC.

This clonotype was seen only a few times. The genes are TRBV5-1 and TRBJ1-5; weak D call: TRBD1 (6 bases). The CDR3 runs to 13 residues. Germline V lookup: CDR1 SGHRS, CDR2 YFSETQ. Between the trimmed V and J ends, which lost 3 bases and 7 bases, there was a span of 11 bases. Here the CDR3 reads CASSWGQDQPQHF. The CDR3 coding sequence is TGCGCCAGCAGCTGGGGACAAGACCAGCCCCAGCATTTT.

This clonotype was seen more than once but under ten times. The gene calls are TRBV7-2 and TRBJ1-1; D not resolved. Germline V gives CDR1 SGHTA, CDR2 FQGNSA. The CDR3 sequence is 16 residues long. V lost 5 bases and J 0 bases, leaving 16 bases between the germline ends. The CDR3 DNA sequence: TGTGCCAGCAGCCGTGATAGGAGGCGCATGAACACTGAAGCTTTCTTT. Protein sequence: CASSRDRRRMNTEAFF. Looking up the rest from reference TRBV7-2 and TRBJ1-1 gives the full variable domain: GAGVSQSPSNKVTEKGKDVELRCDPISGHTALYWYRQSLGQGLEFLIYFQGNSAPDKSGLPSDRFSAERTGGSVSTLTIQRTQQEDSAVYLCASSRDRRRMNTEAFFGQGTRLTVV.

This clonotype has only a few counts. The chain couples TRBV20-1 to TRBJ1-2, with unresolved D. Trimming cost V 4 bases and J 2 bases, with 14 bases left between them. The CDR3 covers 14 residues. The germline V gene encodes CDR1 DFQATT and CDR2 SNEGSKA (reference sequence). The CDR3 DNA sequence: TGCAGTGCTATCCCTCGGGGAGTGAACTATGGCTACACCTTC. This gives the protein CSAIPRGVNYGYTF.

In its sample, this clonotype was seen a few times. The V gene is TRBV10-2, the J gene TRBJ2-2, with a tentative D call TRBD2 (6 bases). With 4 bases removed from V and 1 base from J, the gap between germline ends came to 10 bases. Germline assignment: CDR1 WSHSY and CDR2 SAAADI. CDR3 length equals 15 residues. CDR3 residues: CASSARGWNTGELFF. DNA of the CDR3: TGCGCCAGCAGTGCGCGGGGTTGGAACACCGGGGAGCTGTTTTTT.

The genes are TRBV29-1 and TRBJ1-1; the D is unclear. Trimming took 5 bases from V and 1 from J, leaving 5 bases between them. CDR1 is SQVTM and CDR2 is ANQGSEA in the germline V gene. The length of the CDR3 is 11 residues. CDR3 in DNA: TGCAGCGTTAGGCCGAACACTGAAGCTTTCTTT. This encodes CSVRPNTEAFF.

This chain uses TRBV2 with TRBJ1-5; the match to TRBD1 covers 9 bases. Germline V CDR1 and CDR2: SNHLY, FYNNEI. This CDR3 spans 14 amino acids. Germline trimming cut 8 bases from V and 4 bases from J; bases unmatched to any gene: 6. CDR3 sequence (DNA): TGTGCCAGCCTGTCCGGGACAGGGAATCAGCCCCAGCATTTT. As protein: CASLSGTGNQPQHF.

At least ten counts were recorded for this clonotype. The chain combines TRBV20-1 with TRBJ2-5; D is uncertain. V was pared by 6 bases and J by 5 bases, with 19 bases between. CDR3 length: 14 residues. From germline, CDR1 is DFQATT and CDR2 SNEGSKA (reference sequence). CDR3: CSAQGGWGTETQYF. CDR3 nucleotide sequence: TGCAGTGCCCAAGGTGGTTGGGGAACGGAGACCCAGTACTTC.

This rearrangement joins TRBV20-1 to TRBJ2-7; no clear D. The closer fit of TRBJ2-5 to the DNA end suggests the J call may be wrong. CDR1 and CDR2 (germline): DFQATT, SNEGSKA (reference sequence). The CDR3 has 15 residues. The CDR3 loop is CSAPNPTVPQETQYF. CDR3 DNA: TGCAGTGCTCCAAACCCGACCGTCCCCCAAGAGACCCAGTACTTC.

The CDR3 here is CASSSDKLYSNQPQHF. The CDR3 coding sequence is TGTGCCAGCAGTTCAGACAAATTATATAGCAATCAGCCCCAGCATTTT. This chain links TRBV6-1 with TRBJ1-5; D is unclear. This CDR3 comprises 16 residues. Germline V gene data show CDR1 as MNHNS and CDR2 as SASEGT. V lost 5 bases and J lost 0, with 14 bases in between.

This clonotype appeared a few times. A much larger clone differs by one base, so this may be a read error. The CDR3 region is CASSLEARTNYGHTF. The CDR3 nucleotides are TGCGCCAGCAGCTTGGAGGCCAGGACTAACTATGGCCACACCTTC. J is TRBJ1-2 and V is TRBV5-1; D unclear. This CDR3 spans 15 amino acids. The germline V gene has CDR1 SGHRS and CDR2 YFSETQ.

On this clonotype itself: At one end, the junction sequence differs from germline, possibly due to a read error. Here the CDR3 reads CASSESLAVGYERYF. CDR3 in DNA: TGTGCCAGCAGTGAATCCCTAGCGGTGGGTTACGAGCGGTACTTC. The V gene is TRBV2, the J gene TRBJ2-7; 7 positions match TRBD2. The CDR3 contains 15 residues. Germline CDR1 SNHLY, CDR2 FYNNEI.

The sample holds many counts of this clonotype. The V gene is TRBV7-2, the J gene TRBJ2-6; D is perhaps TRBD1 or TRBD2 (5 bases each). Per the germline V gene, CDR1 is SGHTA and CDR2 is FQGNSA. The V end was cut by 4 bases, the J end by 5 bases, with 21 bases between. The CDR3 contains 18 residues. The CDR3, as DNA: TGTGCCAGCAGCTCATCCGGTGGGACGGGCCTCAGGGCCAACGTCCTGACTTTC. Translated: CASSSSGGTGLRANVLTF.